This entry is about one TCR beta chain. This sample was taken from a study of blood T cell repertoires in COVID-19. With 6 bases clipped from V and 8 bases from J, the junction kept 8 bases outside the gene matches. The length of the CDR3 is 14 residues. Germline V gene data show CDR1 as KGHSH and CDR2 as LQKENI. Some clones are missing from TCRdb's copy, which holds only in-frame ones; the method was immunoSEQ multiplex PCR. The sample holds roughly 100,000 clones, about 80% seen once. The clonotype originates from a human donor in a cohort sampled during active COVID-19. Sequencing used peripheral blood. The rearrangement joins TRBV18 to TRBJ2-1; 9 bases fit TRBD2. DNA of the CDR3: TGTGCCAGCTCTATAAAGCGGGGGGCGGATGAGCAGTTCTTC. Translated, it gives CASSIKRGADEQFF.